Included here is one T cell receptor (beta chain) sequence, with context. Its cognate antigen is unknown. These data originate in a study of cytomegalovirus exposure and HLA in healthy donors. Germline V gene sequence: CDR1 SGHDN, CDR2 FVKESK. Between the trimmed V and J ends, which lost 4 bases and 4 bases, there was a span of 14 bases. This CDR3 has 15 amino acids. Study results and caveats: For cytomegalovirus status, the classifier reportedly gave diagnoses with high specificity and sensitivity.

Use of 60 Vbeta and 13 Jbeta primers characterized the PCR. Measured with immunoSEQ multiplex PCR; TCRdb has only the in-frame clones, and not every one. Here the sample spans fewer than 200,000 clones, around 72% being singletons. The source is a man between 18 and 29 years old in good health and CMV-seronegative. Sequencing used PBMCs. The chain links TRBV14 to TRBJ2-1; D is unclear. The CDR3 region has the DNA TGTGCCAGCAGCCGCGACTCCCCCCTTTACAATGAGCAGTTCTTC. As protein: CASSRDSPLYNEQFF. Combining the CDR3 with reference TRBV14 and TRBJ2-1 gives the whole variable domain EAGVTQFPSHSVIEKGQTVTLRCDPISGHDNLYWYRRVMGKEIKFLLHFVKESKQDESGMPNNRFLAERTGGTYSTLKVQPAELEDSGVYFCASSRDSPLYNEQFFGPGTRLTVL.